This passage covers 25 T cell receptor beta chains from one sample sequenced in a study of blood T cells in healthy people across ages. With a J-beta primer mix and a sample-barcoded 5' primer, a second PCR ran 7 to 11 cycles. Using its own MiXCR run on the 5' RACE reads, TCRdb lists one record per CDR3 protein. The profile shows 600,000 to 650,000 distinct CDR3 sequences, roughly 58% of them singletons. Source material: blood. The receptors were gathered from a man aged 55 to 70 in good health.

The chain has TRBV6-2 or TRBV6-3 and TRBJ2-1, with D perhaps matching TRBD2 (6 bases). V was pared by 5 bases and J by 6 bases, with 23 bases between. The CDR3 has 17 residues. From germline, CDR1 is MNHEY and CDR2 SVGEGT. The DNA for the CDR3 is TGTGCCAGCAGTAATCTCCCTGTGGGGGGAGCGGGCAATGAGCAGTTCTTC. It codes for CASSNLPVGGAGNEQFF.

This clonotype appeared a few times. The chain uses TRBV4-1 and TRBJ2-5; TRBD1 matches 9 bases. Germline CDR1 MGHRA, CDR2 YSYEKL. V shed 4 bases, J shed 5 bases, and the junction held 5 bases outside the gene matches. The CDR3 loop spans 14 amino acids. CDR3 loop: CASSPNRGLETQYF. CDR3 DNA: TGCGCCAGCAGCCCGAACAGGGGGCTGGAGACCCAGTACTTC.

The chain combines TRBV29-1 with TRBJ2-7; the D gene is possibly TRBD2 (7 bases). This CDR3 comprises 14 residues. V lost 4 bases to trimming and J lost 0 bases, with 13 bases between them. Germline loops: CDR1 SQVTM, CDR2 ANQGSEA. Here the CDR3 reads CSVVRGASSYEQYF. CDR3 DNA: TGCAGCGTTGTCCGGGGGGCGTCCTCCTACGAGCAGTACTTC.

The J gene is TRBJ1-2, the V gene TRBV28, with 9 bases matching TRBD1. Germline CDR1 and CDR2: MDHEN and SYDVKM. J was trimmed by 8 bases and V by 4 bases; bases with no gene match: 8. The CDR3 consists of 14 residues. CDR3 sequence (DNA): TGTGCCAGCAGTTCGGGACAGGGTATTTACGGCTACACCTTC. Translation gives CASSSGQGIYGYTF.

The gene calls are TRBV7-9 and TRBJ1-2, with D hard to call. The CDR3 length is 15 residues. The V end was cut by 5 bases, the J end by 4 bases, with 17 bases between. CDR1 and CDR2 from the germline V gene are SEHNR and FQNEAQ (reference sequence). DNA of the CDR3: TGTGCCAGCAGCCCCCTCAGCAGGCCCCTCTATGGCTACACCTTC. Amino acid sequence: CASSPLSRPLYGYTF.

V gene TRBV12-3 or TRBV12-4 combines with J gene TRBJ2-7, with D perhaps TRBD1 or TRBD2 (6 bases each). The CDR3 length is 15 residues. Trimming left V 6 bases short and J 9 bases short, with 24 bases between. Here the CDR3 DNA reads TGTGCCAGCAGCCTCGAAGGGGGGCTAGGAATCGGGCAGTACTTC. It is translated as CASSLEGGLGIGQYF.

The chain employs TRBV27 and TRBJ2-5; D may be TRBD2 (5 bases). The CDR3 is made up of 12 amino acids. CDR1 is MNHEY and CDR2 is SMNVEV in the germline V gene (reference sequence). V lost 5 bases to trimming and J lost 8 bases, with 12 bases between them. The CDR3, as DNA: TGTGCCAGCAGTCCGCAGGCGGGTACCCAGTACTTC. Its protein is CASSPQAGTQYF.

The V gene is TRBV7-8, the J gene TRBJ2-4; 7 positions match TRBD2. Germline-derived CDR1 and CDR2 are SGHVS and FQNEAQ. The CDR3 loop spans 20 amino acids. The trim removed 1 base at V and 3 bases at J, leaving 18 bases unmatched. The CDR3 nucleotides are TGTGCCAGCAGCTTAGTAAATCTAGCGGAGGGAAGCTTAGGCAAAAACATTCAGTACTTC. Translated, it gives CASSLVNLAEGSLGKNIQYF.

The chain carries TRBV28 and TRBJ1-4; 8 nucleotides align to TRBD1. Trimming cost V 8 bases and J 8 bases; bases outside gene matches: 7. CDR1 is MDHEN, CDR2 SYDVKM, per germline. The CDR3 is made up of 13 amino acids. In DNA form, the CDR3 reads TGTGCCAGCGTGAGTGGACAGGGAGAAAAACTGTTTTTT. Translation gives CASVSGQGEKLFF.

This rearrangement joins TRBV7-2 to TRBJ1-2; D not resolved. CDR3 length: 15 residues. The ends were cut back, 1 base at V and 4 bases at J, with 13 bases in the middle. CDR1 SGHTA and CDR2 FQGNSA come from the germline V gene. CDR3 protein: CASSLDTGIGYGYTF. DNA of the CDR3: TGTGCCAGCAGCTTAGATACGGGCATAGGCTATGGCTACACCTTC.

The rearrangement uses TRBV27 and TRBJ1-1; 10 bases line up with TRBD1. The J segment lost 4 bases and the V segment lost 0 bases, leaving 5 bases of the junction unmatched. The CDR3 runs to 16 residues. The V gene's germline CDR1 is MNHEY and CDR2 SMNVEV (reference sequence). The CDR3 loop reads CASSLSRRTGGTEAFF. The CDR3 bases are TGTGCCAGCAGTTTATCTAGGAGGACAGGGGGCACTGAAGCTTTCTTT.

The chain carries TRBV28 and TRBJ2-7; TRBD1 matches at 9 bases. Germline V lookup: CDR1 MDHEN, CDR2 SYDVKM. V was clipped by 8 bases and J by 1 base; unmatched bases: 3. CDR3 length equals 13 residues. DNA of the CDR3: TGTGCCAGCCGGGACAGGGAGTCCTACGAGCAGTACTTC. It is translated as CASRDRESYEQYF.

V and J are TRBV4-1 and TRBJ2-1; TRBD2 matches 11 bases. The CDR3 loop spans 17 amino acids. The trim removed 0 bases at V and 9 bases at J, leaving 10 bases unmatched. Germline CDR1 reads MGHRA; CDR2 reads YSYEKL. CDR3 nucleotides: TGCGCCAGCAGCCAAGATGGAGGGGTAGCGGGGGGGCCTGAGCAGTTCTTC. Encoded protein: CASSQDGGVAGGPEQFF.

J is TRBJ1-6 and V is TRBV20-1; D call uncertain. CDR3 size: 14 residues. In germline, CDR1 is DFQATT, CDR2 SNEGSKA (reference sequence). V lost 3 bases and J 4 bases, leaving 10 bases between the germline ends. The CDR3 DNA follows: TGCAGTGCTAGGGGAGGGCCTTATAATTCACCCCTCCACTTT. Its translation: CSARGGPYNSPLHF.

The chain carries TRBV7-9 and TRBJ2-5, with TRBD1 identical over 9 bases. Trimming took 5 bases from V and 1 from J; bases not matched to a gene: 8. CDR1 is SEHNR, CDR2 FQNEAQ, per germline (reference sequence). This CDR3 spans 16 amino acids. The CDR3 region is CASSLRQGGFQETQYF. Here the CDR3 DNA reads TGTGCCAGCAGCCTACGACAGGGGGGCTTCCAAGAGACCCAGTACTTC.

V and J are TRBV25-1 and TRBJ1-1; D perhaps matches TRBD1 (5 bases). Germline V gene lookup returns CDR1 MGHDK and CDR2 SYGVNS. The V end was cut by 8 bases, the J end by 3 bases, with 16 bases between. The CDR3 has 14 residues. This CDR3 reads CASEQEGVYTEAFF. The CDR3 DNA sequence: TGTGCCAGCGAACAGGAAGGGGTTTACACTGAAGCTTTCTTT. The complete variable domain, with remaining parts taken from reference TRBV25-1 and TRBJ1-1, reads EADIYQTPRYLVIGTGKKITLECSQTMGHDKMYWYQQDPGMELHLIHYSYGVNSTEKGDLSSESTVSRIRTEHFPLTLESARPSHTSQYLCASEQEGVYTEAFFGQGTRLTVV.

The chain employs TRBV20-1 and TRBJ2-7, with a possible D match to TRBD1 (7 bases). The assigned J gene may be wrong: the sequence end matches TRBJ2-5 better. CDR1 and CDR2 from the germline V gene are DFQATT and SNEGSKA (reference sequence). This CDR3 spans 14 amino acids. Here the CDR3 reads CSARNSQGGETQYF. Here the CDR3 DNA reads TGCAGTGCTAGGAACTCGCAGGGGGGTGAGACCCAGTACTTC.

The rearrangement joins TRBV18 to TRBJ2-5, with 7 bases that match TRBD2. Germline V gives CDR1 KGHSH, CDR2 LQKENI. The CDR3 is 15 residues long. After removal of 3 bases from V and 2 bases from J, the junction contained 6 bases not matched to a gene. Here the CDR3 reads CASSPLAARQETQYF. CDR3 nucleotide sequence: TGTGCCAGCTCACCCCTAGCGGCGAGACAAGAGACCCAGTACTTC.

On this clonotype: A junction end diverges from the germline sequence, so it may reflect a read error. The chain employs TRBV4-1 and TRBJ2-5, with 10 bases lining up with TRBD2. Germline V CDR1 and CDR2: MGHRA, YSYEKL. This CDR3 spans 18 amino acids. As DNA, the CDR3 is TGCGCCAGCAGCCAAGATCCCCTAGCGGGGGTCGGGAGAAAGACCCTGTACTTC. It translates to CASSQDPLAGVGRKTLYF.

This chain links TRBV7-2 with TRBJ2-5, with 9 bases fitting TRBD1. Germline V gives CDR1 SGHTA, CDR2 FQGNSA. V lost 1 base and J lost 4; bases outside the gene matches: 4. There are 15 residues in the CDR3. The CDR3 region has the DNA TGTGCCAGCAGCTTAGGTGGGACAGGGCTAGAGACCCAGTACTTC. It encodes CASSLGGTGLETQYF.

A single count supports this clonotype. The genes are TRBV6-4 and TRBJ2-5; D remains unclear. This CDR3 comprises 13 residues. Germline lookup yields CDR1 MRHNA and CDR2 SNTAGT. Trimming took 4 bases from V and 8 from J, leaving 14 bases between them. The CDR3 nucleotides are TGTGCCAGCAGTGCATCCCCCAAGGGCACCCAGTACTTC. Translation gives CASSASPKGTQYF.

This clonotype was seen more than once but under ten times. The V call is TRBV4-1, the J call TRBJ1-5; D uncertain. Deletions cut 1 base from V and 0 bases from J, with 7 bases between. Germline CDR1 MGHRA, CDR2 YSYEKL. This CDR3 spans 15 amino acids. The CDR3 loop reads CASSQAAYSNQPQHF. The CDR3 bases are TGCGCCAGCAGCCAAGCCGCATATAGCAATCAGCCCCAGCATTTT.

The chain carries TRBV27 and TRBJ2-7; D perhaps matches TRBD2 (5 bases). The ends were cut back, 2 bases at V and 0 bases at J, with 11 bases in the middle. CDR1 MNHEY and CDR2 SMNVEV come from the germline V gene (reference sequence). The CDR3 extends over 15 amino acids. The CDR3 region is CASSLAGPLSYEQYF. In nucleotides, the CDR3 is TGTGCCAGCAGTTTAGCGGGTCCCCTCTCCTACGAGCAGTACTTC.

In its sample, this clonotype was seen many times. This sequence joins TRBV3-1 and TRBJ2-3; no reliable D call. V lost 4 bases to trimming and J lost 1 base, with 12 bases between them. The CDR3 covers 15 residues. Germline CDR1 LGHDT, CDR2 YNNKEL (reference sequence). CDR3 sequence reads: CASSPQVVGTDTQYF. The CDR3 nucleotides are TGTGCCAGCAGCCCCCAAGTGGTGGGCACAGATACGCAGTATTTT.

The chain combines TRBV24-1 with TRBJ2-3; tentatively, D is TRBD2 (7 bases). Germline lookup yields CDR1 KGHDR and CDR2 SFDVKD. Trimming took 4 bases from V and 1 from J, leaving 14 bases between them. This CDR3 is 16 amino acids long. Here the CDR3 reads CATSDPQGGGTDTQYF. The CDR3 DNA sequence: TGTGCCACCAGTGACCCCCAAGGGGGGGGCACAGATACGCAGTATTTT.